This entry lists 3 T cell receptor beta chains sequenced from one sample in a study of T-cell reconstitution after alpha-beta-depleted transplantation in children. Unique molecular identifiers were used to barcode this TCRbeta library. TCRdb re-called the PCR reads with MiXCR, one entry per CDR3 protein. The sample shows roughly 100,000 distinct CDR3 sequences, roughly 8% of them seen only once. Sequencing was performed on PBMCs from the stem cell graft donor, taken from the stem cell graft. Receptors were obtained from a human donor who donated a stem cell graft to a child with congenital amegakaryocytic thrombocytopenia.

This clonotype was detected many times. V gene TRBV5-1 combines with J gene TRBJ1-2; maybe TRBD1 (5 bases). The CDR3 length is 13 residues. The germline V gene has CDR1 SGHRS and CDR2 YFSETQ. V was shortened by 5 bases and J by 0 bases, with 8 bases between the two germline ends. The CDR3 region has the DNA TGCGCCAGCAGACAGGAGTCTAACTATGGCTACACCTTC. Translated, it gives CASRQESNYGYTF.

The table lists this clonotype with many counts. This rearrangement joins TRBV7-6 to TRBJ1-4; tentative D call: TRBD1 (6 bases). Germline loops: CDR1 SGHVS, CDR2 FNYEAQ. Trimming removed 1 base from V and 3 bases from J, with 9 bases in between. This CDR3 comprises 15 residues. The CDR3 reads CASSLGTAPNEKLFF. Here the CDR3 DNA reads TGTGCCAGCAGCTTAGGGACAGCCCCTAATGAAAAACTGTTTTTT. Drawing the rest from reference TRBV7-6 and TRBJ1-4, the complete variable domain is GAGVSQSPRYKVTKRGQDVALRCDPISGHVSLYWYRQALGQGPEFLTYFNYEAQQDKSGLPNDRFSAERPEGSISTLTIQRTEQRDSAMYRCASSLGTAPNEKLFFGSGTQLSVL.

The chain uses TRBV5-5 and TRBJ2-1; 8 nucleotides agree with TRBD1. V lost 2 bases, J lost 6 bases, and 7 bases stayed unmatched. CDR1 and CDR2 (germline): SGHKS, YYEKEE (reference sequence). The CDR3 sequence is 15 residues long. The CDR3 spells CASSFWTGQSNEQFF. CDR3 nucleotide sequence: TGTGCCAGCAGCTTCTGGACAGGGCAATCCAATGAGCAGTTCTTC.